The source of this T cell receptor beta chain is a study of OX40 agonist ivuxolimab in advanced cancers. About the research overall: Prior anti-PD-1, anti-PD-L1 or anti-CTLA-4 therapy did not bar entry, and more than 35% had some. Partial responses were observed in three patients, of whom one had hepatocellular carcinoma and two had cutaneous melanoma. The study's findings and limits: CD8+ T cells (on average) carried more expanded clones than CD4+ T cells.

Sequencing used immunoSEQ multiplex PCR; TCRdb keeps in-frame clones, though not all of them. The data show around 15,000 clones, with around nine tenths seen just once and about 30% held by the top ten. Note on this clone: Its antigen is unidentified.

Germline V CDR1 and CDR2: SGHVS, FQNEAQ. The CDR3 contains 17 residues. V was clipped by 1 base and J by 1 base, with 17 bases between them. The receptor was isolated from an adult with an advanced solid tumor such as melanoma, head and neck, liver or kidney cancer. The chain joins TRBV7-8 to TRBJ2-7, with D perhaps TRBD2 (6 bases). The sequenced sample was CD4+ or CD8+ T cells sorted from blood, obtained in a trial of the OX40 agonist ivuxolimab. The CDR3 loop reads CASSLEGRGRLSYEQYF. The DNA for the CDR3 is TGTGCCAGCAGCTTAGAGGGGCGGGGTCGCCTATCCTACGAGCAGTACTTC.